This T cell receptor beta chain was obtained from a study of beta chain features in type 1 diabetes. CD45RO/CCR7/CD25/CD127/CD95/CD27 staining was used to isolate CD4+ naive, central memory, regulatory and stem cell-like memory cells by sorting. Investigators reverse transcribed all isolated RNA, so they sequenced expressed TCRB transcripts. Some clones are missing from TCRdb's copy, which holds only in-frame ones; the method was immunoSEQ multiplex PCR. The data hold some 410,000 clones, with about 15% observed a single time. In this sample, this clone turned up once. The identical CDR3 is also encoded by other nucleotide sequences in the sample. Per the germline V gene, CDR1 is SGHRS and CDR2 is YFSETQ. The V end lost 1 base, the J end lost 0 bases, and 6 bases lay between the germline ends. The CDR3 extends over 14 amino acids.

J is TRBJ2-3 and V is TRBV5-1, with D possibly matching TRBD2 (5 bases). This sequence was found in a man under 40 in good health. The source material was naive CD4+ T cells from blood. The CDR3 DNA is TGCGCCAGCAGCTTGCGGACTAGCACAGATACGCAGTATTTT. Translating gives CASSLRTSTDTQYF.